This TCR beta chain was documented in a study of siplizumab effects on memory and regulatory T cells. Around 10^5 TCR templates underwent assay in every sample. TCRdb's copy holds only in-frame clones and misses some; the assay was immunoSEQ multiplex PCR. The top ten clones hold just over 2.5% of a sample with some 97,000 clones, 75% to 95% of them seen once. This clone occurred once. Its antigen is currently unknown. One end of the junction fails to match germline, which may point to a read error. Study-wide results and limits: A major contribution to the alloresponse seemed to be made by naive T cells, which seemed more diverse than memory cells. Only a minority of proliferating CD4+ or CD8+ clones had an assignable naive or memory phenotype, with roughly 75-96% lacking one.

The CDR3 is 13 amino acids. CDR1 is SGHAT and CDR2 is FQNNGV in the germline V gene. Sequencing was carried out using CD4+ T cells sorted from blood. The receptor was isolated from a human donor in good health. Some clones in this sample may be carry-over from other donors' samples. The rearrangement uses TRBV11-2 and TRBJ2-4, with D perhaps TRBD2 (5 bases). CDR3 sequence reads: CASSSDMRTRLDF. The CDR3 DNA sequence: TGTGCCAGCAGCTCCGATATGCGTACTAGATTGGACTTC.